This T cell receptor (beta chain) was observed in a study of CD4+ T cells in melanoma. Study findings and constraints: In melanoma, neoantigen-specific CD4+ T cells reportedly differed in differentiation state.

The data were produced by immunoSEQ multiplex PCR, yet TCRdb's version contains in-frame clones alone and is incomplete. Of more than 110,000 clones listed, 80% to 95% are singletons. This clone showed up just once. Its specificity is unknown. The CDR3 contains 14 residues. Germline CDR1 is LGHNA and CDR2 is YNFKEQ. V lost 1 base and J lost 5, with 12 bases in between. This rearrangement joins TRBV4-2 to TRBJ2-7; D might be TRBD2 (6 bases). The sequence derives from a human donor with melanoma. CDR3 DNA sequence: TGTGCCAGCAGCCAAGGTACGGGGGTACACGAGCAGTACTTC. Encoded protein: CASSQGTGVHEQYF.